The rows below give T cell receptor beta chains drawn from one sample of a study of T cell changes during pregnancy in multiple sclerosis. The method was immunoSEQ multiplex PCR; TCRdb's version includes in-frame clones alone and lacks a portion of them. Of tens of thousands of clones listed, about 90% are singletons. Here the sequenced sample was CD4+ T cells from peripheral blood mononuclear cells, taken after pregnancy. The receptors shown here come from a female donor with multiple sclerosis, enrolled in a pregnancy study. The CDR3 runs from the conserved cysteine through the conserved F or W. The D gene is left open where the match is weak. Only some rows state a clone size, as once, few, many or a class for expanded clones.

>TRBV6-5|.|TRBJ2-7|TRBD1
TGTGCCAGTACCGGGACAGGTTCCTACGAGCAGTACTTC
CASTGTGSYEQYF
>TRBV7-9|.|TRBJ1-1|TRBD1
TGTGCCAGCAGCAGACAGGGTCTGATGGACACTGAAGCTTTCTTT
CASSRQGLMDTEAFF
>TRBV9|.|TRBJ2-1|.
TGTGCCAGCAGCGTAGAAGGGGGAGGGGTCCATGAGCAGTTCTTC
CASSVEGGGVHEQFF
>TRBV6-5|.|TRBJ1-3|.
TGTGCCAGCAGTTACTCGGGCCTCTCTGGAAACACCATATATTTT
CASSYSGLSGNTIYF
>TRBV7-9|.|TRBJ2-7|TRBD1
TGTGCCAGCAGCGTTGGGACAGGGCGAAACGAGCAGTACTTC
CASSVGTGRNEQYF
>TRBV29-1|.|TRBJ2-1|TRBD1
TGCAGCGTTGAAGATACAGGGGGTAAGTACAATGAGCAGTTCTTC
CSVEDTGGKYNEQFF
>TRBV7-3|.|TRBJ1-6|.
TGTGCCAGCAGCTTGGGGATAGCGGGTTCACCCCTCCACTTT
CASSLGIAGSPLHF
>TRBV5-1|.|TRBJ2-2|.
TGCGCCAGCAGCTCGACAGTGGCCGGGGAGCTGTTTTTT
CASSSTVAGELFF
>TRBV7-9|.|TRBJ2-5|TRBD2
TGTGCCAGCAGCTTAGGTAGCGGGGGGGCCGAGACCCAGTACTTC
CASSLGSGGAETQYF
>TRBV30|.|TRBJ2-7|TRBD1
TGTGCCTGGGGGGGACAGGGAAGGAGCGAGCAGTACTTC
CAWGGQGRSEQYF
>TRBV6-5|.|TRBJ1-6|TRBD1
TGTGCCAGCAGTTACGACAGGGGCAATTCACCCCTCCACTTT
CASSYDRGNSPLHF
>TRBV28|once|TRBJ1-1|TRBD1
TGTGCCAGCAGTTTGACAGGGGGAGGTGATAGTACTGAAGCTTTCTTT
CASSLTGGGDSTEAFF
>TRBV2|.|TRBJ2-2|TRBD1
TGTGCCAGCAGTCACCGTGAAGGGACAGTACACACCGGGGAGCTGTTTTTT
CASSHREGTVHTGELFF
>TRBV6-5|.|TRBJ2-7|.
TGTGCCAGCCTCCTGAGGGCCGCGTTC
CASLLRAAF
>TRBV13|.|TRBJ2-4|TRBD1
TGTGCCAGCAGCTTAGTACAGGGGAGTCGGAACATTCAGTACTTC
CASSLVQGSRNIQYF
>TRBV6-6|.|TRBJ2-5|TRBD2
TGTGCCAGCAGTTATGAAGCGGGGGGCCTCAAAGAGACCCAGTACTTC
CASSYEAGGLKETQYF
>TRBV4-2|once|TRBJ1-2|TRBD1
TGTGCCAGCAGCCAAGGGGTAAGACAGGGGGCCTATGGCTACACCTTC
CASSQGVRQGAYGYTF
>TRBV5-1|.|TRBJ2-4|TRBD1
TGCGCCAGCAGCCCGGGACAGGGAGACAAAAACATTCAGTACTTC
CASSPGQGDKNIQYF
>TRBV19|.|TRBJ2-5|TRBD1
TGTGCCAGTAGTGACGGGACAGGGACTCAAGAGACCCAGTACTTC
CASSDGTGTQETQYF
>TRBV25-1|few|TRBJ2-2|TRBD2
TGTGCCAGCACCCCTGCGGGGGGGGAAAACACCGGGGAGCTGTTTTTT
CASTPAGGENTGELFF
>TRBV29-1|.|TRBJ2-3|.
TGCAGCGTTGTTAGTGCAGGGGAGCCAGATACGCAGTATTTT
CSVVSAGEPDTQYF
>TRBV2|.|TRBJ1-2|.
TGTGCCATAACAGGAGCCTCTAACTATGGCTACACCTTC
CAITGASNYGYTF
>TRBV15|.|TRBJ1-1|.
TGTGCCACCGGGGAGGGGGGCTACAACACTGAAGCTTTCTTT
CATGEGGYNTEAFF
>TRBV4-1|.|TRBJ1-2|TRBD1
TGCGCCAGCAGCGTGGCCGGGACAGCGAACTATGGCTACACCTTC
CASSVAGTANYGYTF
>TRBV6-1|.|TRBJ1-2|.
TGTGCCAGCAGTGAAGGATCAGGTGTCCTCTATGGCTACACCTTC
CASSEGSGVLYGYTF
>TRBV2|.|TRBJ2-7|TRBD1
TGTGCCAGCAGTGAAGTGGGACAGGGGATGGACGAGCAGTACTTC
CASSEVGQGMDEQYF
>TRBV30|once|TRBJ2-6|.
TGTGCCTGGATATACTCTGGGGCCAACGTCCTGACTTTC
CAWIYSGANVLTF
>TRBV7-3|once|TRBJ2-2|.
TGTGCCAGCAGCTTACAACAGTACGCGAACACCGGGGAGCTGTTTTTT
CASSLQQYANTGELFF
>TRBV6-5|.|TRBJ1-1|.
TGTGCCAGCAGTTATCGGGGGGCAGGGGCTGAAGCTTTCTTT
CASSYRGAGAEAFF
>TRBV2|.|TRBJ2-7|TRBD1
TGTGCCAGCAGTCCAGGACAGGACGGCGAGCAGTACTTC
CASSPGQDGEQYF
>TRBV29-1|.|TRBJ1-2|TRBD1
TGCAGCGTGGCGGACAGGGTCAGCTTCGTGGAGGGCTACACCTTC
CSVADRVSFVEGYTF
>TRBV7-2|.|TRBJ1-2|.
TGTGCCAGCAGCTTAGCGGCGATGGAGGGTTTGAATGGCTACACCTTC
CASSLAAMEGLNGYTF
>TRBV5-4|.|TRBJ2-1|TRBD1
TGTGCCAGCAGCAATAAAACAGGGGCTCATGAGCAGTTCTTC
CASSNKTGAHEQFF
>TRBV5-4|.|TRBJ2-1|TRBD1
TGTGCCAGCAGCTTTTCGACAGGGGACTACAATGAGCAGTTCTTC
CASSFSTGDYNEQFF
>TRBV20-1|.|TRBJ2-5|.
TGCAGTGCTGGACGGGGGGAGACCCAGTACTTC
CSAGRGETQYF
>TRBV9|.|TRBJ2-5|.
TGTGCCAGCAGCGTAGCCCGGACAGAACAAGAGACCCAGTACTTC
CASSVARTEQETQYF
>TRBV4-2|.|TRBJ1-3|.
TGTGCCAGCAGCCAAGCCCTACAGGGATTACCGTTGGGAAACACCATATATTTT
CASSQALQGLPLGNTIYF
>TRBV15|.|TRBJ2-3|TRBD2
TGTGCCACCAGCAGAGGGAGCGGGGGGTCCACAGATACGCAGTATTTT
CATSRGSGGSTDTQYF
>TRBV2|.|TRBJ1-3|.
TGTGCCAGCAGTGTAGGACAAATCTCTGGAAACACCATATATTTT
CASSVGQISGNTIYF
>TRBV10-3|.|TRBJ2-3|TRBD2
TGTGCCTCCAAACTAGCGGGGGGACTTACAGATACGCAGTATTTT
CASKLAGGLTDTQYF
>TRBV6-5|.|TRBJ1-2|TRBD1
TGTGCCAGCAGAATACCTCCGTGGGACAGTGGGGGCTACACCTTC
CASRIPPWDSGGYTF
>TRBV5-1|.|TRBJ1-6|.
TGCGCCAGCAGCTTGGAAAGGCAGGGGATGGGTTCACCCCTCCACTTT
CASSLERQGMGSPLHF
>TRBV25-1|.|TRBJ1-1|TRBD1
TGTGCCAGCAGTGGCCTCGACAGGGGAAGGGCTTTCTTT
CASSGLDRGRAFF
>TRBV6-1|.|TRBJ1-4|.
TGTGCCAGCAGTGGATACCCTACAACTAATGAAAAACTGTTTTTT
CASSGYPTTNEKLFF
>TRBV6-5|once|TRBJ1-1|.
TGTGCCAGCAGTTACTCCCCACAGAACACTGAAGCTTTCTTT
CASSYSPQNTEAFF
>TRBV5-1|.|TRBJ1-2|.
TGCGCCAGCAGCAATGGACAAGACTATGGCTACACCTTC
CASSNGQDYGYTF
>TRBV19|.|TRBJ1-3|.
TGTGCCAGTAGTATGGCGGGGGGACTCTCTGGAAACACCATATATTTT
CASSMAGGLSGNTIYF
>TRBV5-6|.|TRBJ2-5|TRBD1
TGTGCCAGCAGTTTCCGGGACAGAGAAGAGACCCAGTACTTC
CASSFRDREETQYF
>TRBV12-1|.|TRBJ2-3|.
TGTGCCAGCAGCTCCGGGACTAGCGGGGTGGCAGATACGCAGTATTTT
CASSSGTSGVADTQYF
>TRBV7-2|.|TRBJ1-2|.
TGTGCCAGCAGCGCCTGGGCCGGGATCACCCTCGGAAAGGGCTACACCTTC
CASSAWAGITLGKGYTF
>TRBV7-2|.|TRBJ1-6|.
TGTGCCAGCAGCTTAGATACCGGGACTCCCCTCCACTTT
CASSLDTGTPLHF
>TRBV7-3|.|TRBJ1-5|TRBD1
TGTGCCAGCAGCTCGGGACAGAATCAGCCCCAGCATTTT
CASSSGQNQPQHF
>TRBV5-4|once|TRBJ2-2|TRBD1
TGTGCCAGCAGCTTTGAACAGGGGGCGAACACCGGGGAGCTGTTTTTT
CASSFEQGANTGELFF
>TRBV30|.|TRBJ1-6|.
TGTGCCTGGAGTATGACAGCCTATAATTCACCCCTCCACTTT
CAWSMTAYNSPLHF
>TRBV9|.|TRBJ2-7|.
TGTGCCAGCAGCGTAGGAGGGATCTCCTACGAGCAGTACTTC
CASSVGGISYEQYF
>TRBV10-3|.|TRBJ1-2|.
TGTGCCATCACTGATACATCTAAAACAGGGCCCTATGGCTACACCTTC
CAITDTSKTGPYGYTF
>TRBV6-5|.|TRBJ2-7|TRBD2
TGTGCCAGCAGGATGACTAGCGGGCCCTTCGAGCAGTACTTC
CASRMTSGPFEQYF
>TRBV6-5|once|TRBJ1-6|.
TGTGCCAGCAGTTACGATAGCTCCTATAATTCACCCCTCCACTTT
CASSYDSSYNSPLHF
>TRBV11-3|.|TRBJ2-2|TRBD2
TGTGCCAGCAGCTTAGCCAAACGTGCAGCGGGGGGCTACACCGGGGAGCTGTTTTTT
CASSLAKRAAGGYTGELFF
>TRBV27|.|TRBJ1-2|TRBD1
TGTGCCAGCAGTTCCGACAGGGCCCGACTTTTTAACTATGGCTACACCTTC
CASSSDRARLFNYGYTF